This T cell receptor (beta chain) was sequenced in a study of cytomegalovirus exposure and HLA in healthy donors. Study-level results: Most observed TCR sequences were rare, whereas some public TCRs were detected in many donors.

The method was immunoSEQ multiplex PCR; TCRdb's version includes in-frame clones alone and lacks a portion of them. The sample has approximately 90,000 clones, approximately 96% seen once. As to this clone: The target antigen is unknown.

The CDR3 has 15 residues. With 4 bases clipped from V and 5 bases from J, the junction kept 9 bases outside the gene matches. Germline V gene sequence: CDR1 MDHEN, CDR2 SYDVKM. The specimen was PBMCs. The chain recombines TRBV28 with TRBJ2-5; 8 bases agree with TRBD1. This TCR came from a man younger than 35 in good health and CMV-seronegative. The CDR3: CASSYRQGLGETQYF. CDR3 DNA sequence: TGTGCCAGCAGTTACCGACAGGGGCTAGGGGAGACCCAGTACTTC.